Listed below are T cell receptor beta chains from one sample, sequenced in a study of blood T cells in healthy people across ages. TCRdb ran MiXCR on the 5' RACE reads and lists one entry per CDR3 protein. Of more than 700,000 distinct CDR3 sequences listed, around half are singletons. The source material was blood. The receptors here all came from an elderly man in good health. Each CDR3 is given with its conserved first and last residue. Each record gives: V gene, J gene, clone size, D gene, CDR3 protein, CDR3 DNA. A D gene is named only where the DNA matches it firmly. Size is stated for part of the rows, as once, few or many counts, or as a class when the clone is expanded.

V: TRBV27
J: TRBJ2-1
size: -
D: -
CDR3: CASSLSSEVGEQFF
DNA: TGTGCCAGCAGTTTATCCTCGGAAGTGGGCGAGCAGTTCTTC

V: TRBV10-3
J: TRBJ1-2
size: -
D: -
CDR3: CAISESRGGGYTF
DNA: TGTGCCATCAGTGAGTCACGGGGAGGCGGCTACACCTTC

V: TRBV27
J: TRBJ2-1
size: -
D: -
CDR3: CASSSSGVNEQFF
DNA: TGTGCCAGCAGTTCCTCCGGGGTAAATGAGCAGTTCTTC

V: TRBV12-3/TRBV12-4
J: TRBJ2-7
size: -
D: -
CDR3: CASSLGGDRGYEQYF
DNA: TGTGCCAGCAGTTTAGGGGGGGACCGAGGCTACGAGCAGTACTTC

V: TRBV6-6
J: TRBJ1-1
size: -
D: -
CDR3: CASNWVNTEAFF
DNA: TGTGCCAGCAACTGGGTGAACACTGAAGCTTTCTTT

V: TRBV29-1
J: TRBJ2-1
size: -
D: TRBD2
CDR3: CSVAGTSGRRDEQFF
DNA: TGCAGCGTGGCAGGGACTAGCGGGAGGAGGGATGAGCAGTTCTTC

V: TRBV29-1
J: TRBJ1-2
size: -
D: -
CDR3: CSTAGTTNFNYGYTF
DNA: TGCAGCACGGCCGGGACGACTAATTTCAACTATGGCTACACCTTC

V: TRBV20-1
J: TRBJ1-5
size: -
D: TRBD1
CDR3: CSARGGQGVNQPQHF
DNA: TGCAGTGCTAGGGGGGGGCAGGGGGTTAATCAGCCCCAGCATTTT

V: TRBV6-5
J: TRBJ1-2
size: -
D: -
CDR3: CASSYSIGAGYTF
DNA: TGTGCCAGCAGTTACTCGATCGGGGCTGGCTACACCTTC

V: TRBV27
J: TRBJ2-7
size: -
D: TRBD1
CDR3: CASSLFGVVRTGGLSSYEQYF
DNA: TGTGCCAGCAGTTTATTCGGGGTGGTTCGGACAGGGGGACTCAGCTCCTACGAGCAGTACTTC

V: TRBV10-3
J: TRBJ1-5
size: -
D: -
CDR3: CAISPVKSAPNQPQHF
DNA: TGTGCCATCAGCCCAGTAAAGTCGGCACCCAATCAGCCCCAGCATTTT

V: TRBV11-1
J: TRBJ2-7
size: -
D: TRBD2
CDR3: CASSPTSGQVFSYEQYF
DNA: TGTGCCAGCAGTCCTACTAGCGGGCAAGTATTCTCCTACGAGCAGTACTTC

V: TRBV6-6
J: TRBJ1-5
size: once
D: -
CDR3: CASSYGGLGDGQPQHF
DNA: TGTGCCAGCAGTTACGGGGGGCTGGGGGACGGGCAGCCCCAGCATTTT

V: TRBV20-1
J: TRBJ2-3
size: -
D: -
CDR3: CSARAPKVTDTQYF
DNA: TGCAGTGCTAGAGCCCCTAAAGTCACAGATACGCAGTATTTT